This TCR beta chain comes out of a study of identical twins. Study-wide results and caveats: Conclusions were drawn cross-sectionally by statistical analysis, without following the same donors. Fewer insertions were carried by abundant cord blood beta clonotypes, but none was seen in memory repertoires.

As to this clonotype: The antigen remains undetermined.

V lost 2 bases, J lost 2 bases, and 8 bases lay in between. CDR3 length: 14 amino acids. It was template switching that added a universal primer site, and there were unique molecular identifiers on the cDNA. TCRdb re-called the 5' RACE reads with MiXCR, one entry per CDR3 protein. The sample records around 530,000 distinct CDR3 sequences, 12% to 15% being singletons. This sample was also put to use in a study of yellow fever vaccine responses in identical twins.

The chain recombines TRBV23-1 with TRBJ2-3, with D tentatively TRBD1 or TRBD2 (5 bases each). TRBV23-1 is an ORF; its function is uncertain. This clonotype was sampled from a young woman in good health. Sample: CD4+ T cells sorted from blood. In nucleotides, the CDR3 is TGCGCCAGCAGTCAACCGGGACCCACAGATACGCAGTATTTT. Translation gives CASSQPGPTDTQYF.